The 5 T cell receptor beta chains below all came from one sample that was sequenced in a study of Ad26.COV2.S vaccination and SARS-CoV-2 variants. TCRdb's copy holds only in-frame clones and misses some; the assay was immunoSEQ multiplex PCR. Of 440,000 or so clones in the sample, around 89% were seen once. The sample's treatment: 15 to 20 received Ad26.COV2.S at low or high dose, single or two shots; several received placebo; per-sample allocation not given. Sampling was done on day 63 after the first vaccine or placebo injection. Sample: peripheral blood, taken in a trial of Ad26.COV2.S vaccine versus placebo. Receptors were obtained from a person between 18 and 65 years old who received the Ad26.COV2.S COVID-19 vaccine or a placebo.

This clone came up a few times. This chain links TRBV7-3 with TRBJ2-2; 7 nucleotides match TRBD1. The ends lost 3 bases at V and 1 base at J; junction bases unmatched: 5. Germline V gene sequence: CDR1 SGHTA, CDR2 FQGTGA. This CDR3 spans 16 amino acids. CDR3 bases: TGTGCCAGCAGCTTTAGGGGGACAGAGAACACCGGGGAGCTGTTTTTT. It is translated as CASSFRGTENTGELFF.

The J gene is TRBJ2-7, the V gene TRBV7-6; 8 bases map to TRBD1. V lost 4 bases to trimming and J lost 6 bases; unmatched junction nucleotides: 2. CDR1 is SGHVS and CDR2 is FNYEAQ in the germline V gene. This CDR3 has 12 amino acids. CDR3 coding DNA: TGTGCCAGCAGCTCGACAGGGGCCGAGCAGTACTTC. As protein: CASSSTGAEQYF.

The chain couples TRBV6-1 to TRBJ1-3, with 7 bases lining up with TRBD1. V shed 2 bases, J shed 2 bases, and the junction held 6 bases outside the gene matches. The CDR3 is 16 residues long. Germline V lookup: CDR1 MNHNS, CDR2 SASEGT. This CDR3 reads CASSEYPTGAGNTIYF. In DNA, the CDR3 is TGTGCCAGCAGTGAATACCCAACAGGGGCTGGAAACACCATATATTTT.

This clone came up once. The chain is built from TRBV5-1 and TRBJ2-5; TRBD2 is a possible D gene (6 bases). Deletions cut 0 bases from V and 5 bases from J, with 14 bases between. The CDR3 totals 15 residues. Germline V gene lookup returns CDR1 SGHRS and CDR2 YFSETQ. DNA for the CDR3: TGCGCCAGCAGCTTGGAGGGCAGGGCGGGGGAGACCCAGTACTTC. It codes for CASSLEGRAGETQYF.

In its sample, this clone was seen once. The chain combines TRBV3-1 (or the pseudogene TRBV3-2) with TRBJ2-7, with D perhaps matching TRBD1 (5 bases). With 1 base removed from V and 3 bases from J, the gap between germline ends came to 19 bases. This CDR3 contains 17 residues. From germline, CDR1 is LGHDT and CDR2 YNNKEL (reference sequence). For the CDR3, the DNA is TGTGCCAGCAGCCAAGGGGGCCCACTCGAGAACCACTACGAGCAGTACTTC. It is translated as CASSQGGPLENHYEQYF.